Listed below are T cell receptor beta chains from one sample, sequenced in a study of patients and donors after allogeneic stem cell transplantation. Using its own MiXCR run on the RT-PCR reads, TCRdb lists one record per CDR3 protein. The sample includes under 200,000 distinct CDR3 sequences, approximately 30% of them seen just once. Sequencing was carried out using blood, either unsorted or a sorted T cell fraction (not recorded which). The receptors come from a human donor who was either an allogeneic HSCT recipient or a stem cell or donor lymphocyte infusion donor (not recorded which). It is not recorded whose cells these are; they may come from a transplant donor. The CDR3 runs from the conserved cysteine through the conserved F or W. Each record gives: CDR3 DNA, CDR3 protein, D gene, J gene, V gene, clone size. D genes are given only for firm matches. Clone size is given for some rows only: seen once, a few or many times, or a class if the clone is expanded.

TGTGCCAGCAGTCAGGGGTCCCCTGATCACGAGCAGTACTTC,CASSQGSPDHEQYF,-,TRBJ2-7,TRBV28,few
TGCAGTGCGACCGGGACCACCTGGGGTCGCGAGCAGTACTTC,CSATGTTWGREQYF,-,TRBJ2-7,TRBV20-1,once
TGTGCCAGCAGTTATTTTCCGGCTAGCTCCTACGAGCAGTACTTC,CASSYFPASSYEQYF,-,TRBJ2-7,TRBV6-5,-
TGTGCCAGCAGCTCCAGACAGGGTCAAGAGACCCAGTACTTC,CASSSRQGQETQYF,TRBD1,TRBJ2-5,TRBV7-2,-
TGTGCCAGCAGTACCGGGCCCTCAGTCCAGTACTTC,CASSTGPSVQYF,-,TRBJ2-5,TRBV12-3/TRBV12-4,few
TGTGCCAGCAGTTTATACCGCGGGAGGGGTACCGGGGAGCTGTTTTTT,CASSLYRGRGTGELFF,TRBD2,TRBJ2-2,TRBV28,-
TGTGCCAGCAGTTACAGGGTGGCTAGCACAGATACGCAGTATTTT,CASSYRVASTDTQYF,-,TRBJ2-3,TRBV2,-
TGTGCCAGCATCCTTGGAGGGAATGAGCAGTTCTTC,CASILGGNEQFF,-,TRBJ2-1,TRBV11-1,few
TGTGCCAGCAGCTTAGGGACAGGCTTCTCCTACGAGCAGTACTTC,CASSLGTGFSYEQYF,TRBD1,TRBJ2-7,TRBV7-9,few
TGTGCCAGCAGACCGGGAACCTCTGGAAACACCATATATTTT,CASRPGTSGNTIYF,-,TRBJ1-3,TRBV3-1,-
TGTGCCAGCAGTCCCCTAACTCTGGCCCGGGGACTCACTGAAGCTTTCTTT,CASSPLTLARGLTEAFF,-,TRBJ1-1,TRBV12-3/TRBV12-4,few
TGCAGCGTTGACGGGACTAGCGGGGACCAAGAGACCCAGTACTTC,CSVDGTSGDQETQYF,TRBD2,TRBJ2-5,TRBV29-1,-
TGTGCCACCAGTGAGGGGACAGGGGCTCTGGAGCTGTTTTTT,CATSEGTGALELFF,TRBD1,TRBJ2-2,TRBV24-1,-